Sequencing of this T cell receptor beta chain was carried out in a study of T cell responses to AZD1222 COVID-19 vaccine. Study findings and constraints: A mostly white British donor set with more females was recruited, and clonal diversity was possibly underestimated. Seropositive AZD1222 recipients at baseline numbered only five or six.

J gave up 1 base and V 3 bases, and 4 bases lay outside the gene matches. The CDR3 runs 15 residues. Germline CDR1 is KGHDR and CDR2 is SFDVKD. Notes on this clone: Its antigen is still unknown.

Clones were read by immunoSEQ multiplex PCR, and TCRdb kept only the in-frame ones, dropping some. The sample lists 120,000 to 150,000 clones; 90% were seen once. The rearrangement uses TRBV24-1 and TRBJ1-1; 7 nucleotides line up with TRBD1. The TCR originated in an adult who received the AZD1222 COVID-19 vaccine. The sample was peripheral blood, taken 28 days after the second AZD1222 dose. The CDR3 nucleotides read TGTGCCACCAGTGATGGGGACAGACCGAACACTGAAGCTTTCTTT. Translated: CATSDGDRPNTEAFF.